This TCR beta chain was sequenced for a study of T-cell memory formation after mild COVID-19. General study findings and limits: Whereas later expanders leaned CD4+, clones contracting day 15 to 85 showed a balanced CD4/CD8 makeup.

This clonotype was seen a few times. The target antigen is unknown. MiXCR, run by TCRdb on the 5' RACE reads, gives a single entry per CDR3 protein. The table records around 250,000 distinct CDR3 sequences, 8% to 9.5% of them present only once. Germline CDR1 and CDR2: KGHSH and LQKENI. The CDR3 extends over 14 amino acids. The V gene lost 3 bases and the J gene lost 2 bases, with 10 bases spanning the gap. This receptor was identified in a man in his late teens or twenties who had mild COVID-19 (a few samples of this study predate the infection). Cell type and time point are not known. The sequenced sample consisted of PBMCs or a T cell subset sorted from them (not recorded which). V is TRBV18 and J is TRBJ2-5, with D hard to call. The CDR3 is CASSPSDRQETQYF. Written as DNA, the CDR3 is TGTGCCAGCTCACCGAGCGACCGACAAGAGACCCAGTACTTC.